This T cell receptor (beta chain) appears in the sequencing data of a study of CD4 T cells in relation to SARS-CoV-2 and coronaviruses. Unexposed donor CD4+ T cells date from about 2011-2018, before the COVID-19 pandemic. Isolation of CD4+ T cells took place after nine to ten days in culture. The CDR3 has 15 residues. In germline, CDR1 is LNHNV, CDR2 YYDKDF (reference sequence). Losses at the gene ends were 0 bases for V and 9 bases for J; bases not matched to a gene: 5. For this clone: The antigen is not known.

The method was immunoSEQ multiplex PCR; TCRdb's version includes in-frame clones alone and lacks a portion of them. The top ten clones hold about 12% of a sample with 20,000 to 25,000 clones, 75% to 85% of them seen once. Sequencing used CD4+ T cells from PBMCs, cultured in vitro. This TCR derives from a human donor in good health. The V gene is TRBV15, the J gene TRBJ2-1; the match to TRBD2 covers 10 bases. CDR3 coding DNA: TGTGCCACCAGCAGAGATCTACTAGCGGGACGTGAGCAGTTCTTC. This sequence encodes CATSRDLLAGREQFF.